A selection of T cell receptor beta chains follows, all from one sample in a study of cytomegalovirus exposure and HLA in healthy donors. Clones were read by immunoSEQ multiplex PCR, and TCRdb kept only the in-frame ones, dropping some. The sample contains roughly 180,000 clones, 76% of which appear only once. The sample was PBMCs. Every receptor here comes from a woman aged 30 to 39 in good health and CMV-seropositive. The CDR3 runs from the conserved cysteine through the conserved F or W. The order of the fields is V gene, clone size, D gene, J gene, CDR3 DNA, CDR3 protein. D genes are given only for firm matches. The size of a clone is reported for some rows only, either as once, few or many, or as a class for expanded clones.

V gene: TRBV19; clone size: -; D gene: TRBD1; J gene: TRBJ2-5; CDR3 DNA: TGTGCCAGTAGTATGGGGACAGGGATGGAGACCCAGTACTTC; CDR3 protein: CASSMGTGMETQYF
V gene: TRBV9; clone size: -; D gene: -; J gene: TRBJ2-2; CDR3 DNA: TGTGCCAGCAGGGAAACAGGGCGCCGGGAGCTGTTTTTT; CDR3 protein: CASRETGRRELFF
V gene: TRBV7-2; clone size: -; D gene: TRBD1; J gene: TRBJ1-2; CDR3 DNA: TGTGCCAGCAGCTCAGACAGGGACTATGGCTACACCTTC; CDR3 protein: CASSSDRDYGYTF
V gene: TRBV27; clone size: -; D gene: -; J gene: TRBJ2-7; CDR3 DNA: TGTGCCAGCAGTAACTCGGACAGTGCGCTCTACGAGCAGTACTTC; CDR3 protein: CASSNSDSALYEQYF
V gene: TRBV7-3; clone size: -; D gene: -; J gene: TRBJ1-2; CDR3 DNA: TGTGCCAGCAGCTTACTAGGGGAAGGCTATGGCTACACCTTC; CDR3 protein: CASSLLGEGYGYTF
V gene: TRBV7-9; clone size: -; D gene: TRBD1; J gene: TRBJ1-2; CDR3 DNA: TGTGCCAGCAGCTTCGGACAGGGGGATGGCTACACCTTC; CDR3 protein: CASSFGQGDGYTF
V gene: TRBV4-1; clone size: -; D gene: TRBD1; J gene: TRBJ1-1; CDR3 DNA: TGCGCCAGCAGCCTTGCGGACAGGGTGTTAACTGAAGCTTTCTTT; CDR3 protein: CASSLADRVLTEAFF
V gene: TRBV7-9; clone size: -; D gene: TRBD2; J gene: TRBJ2-7; CDR3 DNA: TGTGCCAGCAGCTTGATGAGTGCGGGGGGGCTCAACGAGCAGTACTTC; CDR3 protein: CASSLMSAGGLNEQYF
V gene: TRBV19; clone size: -; D gene: -; J gene: TRBJ2-2; CDR3 DNA: TGTGCCAGTAGTATCAGGGGGGAAGGGACCGGGGAGCTGTTTTTT; CDR3 protein: CASSIRGEGTGELFF
V gene: TRBV9; clone size: -; D gene: TRBD2; J gene: TRBJ2-5; CDR3 DNA: TGTGCCAGCAGCGAGAGGACTAGCGGGGGACCCCAAGAGACCCAGTACTTC; CDR3 protein: CASSERTSGGPQETQYF
V gene: TRBV5-1; clone size: few; D gene: -; J gene: TRBJ2-5; CDR3 DNA: TGCGCCAGCAGCCCCCTGTCCCCCCAAGAGACCCAGTACTTC; CDR3 protein: CASSPLSPQETQYF
V gene: TRBV28; clone size: -; D gene: -; J gene: TRBJ2-2; CDR3 DNA: TGTGCCAGCAGTTTATTCCAGCGCGGAACCCTCACCGGGGAGCTGTTTTTT; CDR3 protein: CASSLFQRGTLTGELFF
V gene: TRBV11-2; clone size: -; D gene: -; J gene: TRBJ1-4; CDR3 DNA: TGTGCCAGCAGCTTAACTAGACTGTCAATTAATGAAAAACTGTTTTTT; CDR3 protein: CASSLTRLSINEKLFF
V gene: TRBV9; clone size: -; D gene: -; J gene: TRBJ2-3; CDR3 DNA: TGTGCCAGCAGCGTAGAGGGCCCGGAGCGGGATACGCAGTATTTT; CDR3 protein: CASSVEGPERDTQYF
V gene: TRBV29-1; clone size: -; D gene: TRBD1; J gene: TRBJ1-2; CDR3 DNA: TGCAGCGTTGCGACAGGGCTGGGGTATGGCTACACCTTC; CDR3 protein: CSVATGLGYGYTF
V gene: TRBV10-2; clone size: -; D gene: -; J gene: TRBJ2-2; CDR3 DNA: TGCGCCAGCGGACATAACGCCGGGGAGCTGTTTTTT; CDR3 protein: CASGHNAGELFF
V gene: TRBV6-5; clone size: -; D gene: -; J gene: TRBJ2-3; CDR3 DNA: TGTGCCAGCAGGGGTTACGGGGGGCACACAGATACGCAGTATTTT; CDR3 protein: CASRGYGGHTDTQYF
V gene: TRBV7-9; clone size: many; D gene: -; J gene: TRBJ2-5; CDR3 DNA: TGTGCCAGCAGCTTCCCGGGGGTTCAAGAGACCCAGTACTTC; CDR3 protein: CASSFPGVQETQYF
V gene: TRBV4-3; clone size: -; D gene: -; J gene: TRBJ1-5; CDR3 DNA: TGCGCCAGCAGCCCTTCCCCGGCGGCAATTAATCAGCCCCAGCATTTT; CDR3 protein: CASSPSPAAINQPQHF
V gene: TRBV7-9; clone size: -; D gene: TRBD1; J gene: TRBJ1-2; CDR3 DNA: TGTGCCAGCAGCTCCCTTTACTTGACAGGGGACATTAACTATGGCTACACCTTC; CDR3 protein: CASSSLYLTGDINYGYTF
V gene: TRBV27; clone size: -; D gene: TRBD1; J gene: TRBJ2-7; CDR3 DNA: TGTGCCAGCGGCCAGGGGGCCTCCTACGAGCAGTACTTC; CDR3 protein: CASGQGASYEQYF
V gene: TRBV5-7; clone size: -; D gene: TRBD2; J gene: TRBJ2-2; CDR3 DNA: TGTGCCAGCAGCGTAACTATCGGGGGGGTGGGGACCAGGGAGCTGTTTTTT; CDR3 protein: CASSVTIGGVGTRELFF
V gene: TRBV11-3; clone size: -; D gene: TRBD1; J gene: TRBJ1-1; CDR3 DNA: TGTGCCAGCTCGGGACAGGGAGGGACTGAAGCTTTCTTT; CDR3 protein: CASSGQGGTEAFF
V gene: TRBV9; clone size: -; D gene: TRBD2; J gene: TRBJ2-1; CDR3 DNA: TGTGCCAGCAGCATCCCGACTAGCGGAGAGTACAATGAGCAGTTCTTC; CDR3 protein: CASSIPTSGEYNEQFF
V gene: TRBV30; clone size: -; D gene: -; J gene: TRBJ2-6; CDR3 DNA: TGTGCCTGGAGTGTAGACTTCTCTGGGGCCAACGTCCTGACTTTC; CDR3 protein: CAWSVDFSGANVLTF
V gene: TRBV13; clone size: -; D gene: TRBD2; J gene: TRBJ2-3; CDR3 DNA: TGTGCCAGCAGCCTCAGTAGCGGGGACCTTGCTCAAGCAATGGGCACAGATACGCAGTATTTT; CDR3 protein: CASSLSSGDLAQAMGTDTQYF
V gene: TRBV10-2; clone size: -; D gene: TRBD2; J gene: TRBJ2-2; CDR3 DNA: TGCGCCAGTCGAGCTAGCGGGGCTGGGGGCGGGGAGCTGTTTTTT; CDR3 protein: CASRASGAGGGELFF
V gene: TRBV28; clone size: -; D gene: TRBD1; J gene: TRBJ2-3; CDR3 DNA: TGTGCCAGCAGTCCCGGACAGGGGTCAGATACGCAGTATTTT; CDR3 protein: CASSPGQGSDTQYF
V gene: TRBV19; clone size: -; D gene: TRBD1; J gene: TRBJ1-4; CDR3 DNA: TGTGCCAGTAGGCCCCGGGACAGGGGATCCGAAAAACTGTTTTTT; CDR3 protein: CASRPRDRGSEKLFF
V gene: TRBV28; clone size: -; D gene: TRBD1; J gene: TRBJ2-7; CDR3 DNA: TGTGCCAGCGGGACAGCCTACGAGCAGTACTTC; CDR3 protein: CASGTAYEQYF
V gene: TRBV4-1; clone size: -; D gene: TRBD1; J gene: TRBJ1-4; CDR3 DNA: TGCGCCAGCAGCCCGGGACAGGGTAATGAAAAACTGTTTTTT; CDR3 protein: CASSPGQGNEKLFF
V gene: TRBV28; clone size: few; D gene: -; J gene: TRBJ1-5; CDR3 DNA: TGTGCCAGCAGGAGTTGGGGATTTGCGGACAGCGCAAAGGGCAATCAGCCCCAGCATTTT; CDR3 protein: CASRSWGFADSAKGNQPQHF
V gene: TRBV14; clone size: -; D gene: -; J gene: TRBJ2-3; CDR3 DNA: TGTGCCAGCAGCGACGACAAATCCTTCCGCACAGATACGCAGTATTTT; CDR3 protein: CASSDDKSFRTDTQYF
V gene: TRBV28; clone size: -; D gene: -; J gene: TRBJ2-7; CDR3 DNA: TGTGCCAGCAGTCCCTCGGCGGGTTGGGGCGAGCAGTACTTC; CDR3 protein: CASSPSAGWGEQYF
V gene: TRBV5-6; clone size: -; D gene: -; J gene: TRBJ1-6; CDR3 DNA: TGTGCCAGCAGCCGAGGCCGGGTCCCGAGTTGGAATTCACCCCTCCACTTT; CDR3 protein: CASSRGRVPSWNSPLHF
V gene: TRBV7-2; clone size: -; D gene: TRBD2; J gene: TRBJ2-3; CDR3 DNA: TGTGCCAGCAGCTTTTTTCGGGGGGTCACCACAGATACGCAGTATTTT; CDR3 protein: CASSFFRGVTTDTQYF
V gene: TRBV2; clone size: -; D gene: -; J gene: TRBJ2-2; CDR3 DNA: TGTGCCAGCAGTGCCCGGTATCCCGGGGAGCTGTTTTTT; CDR3 protein: CASSARYPGELFF
V gene: TRBV7-2; clone size: -; D gene: TRBD2; J gene: TRBJ2-7; CDR3 DNA: TGTGCCAGCAGCTTTGTAGCGGGAAGCTCCTACGAGCAGTACTTC; CDR3 protein: CASSFVAGSSYEQYF
V gene: TRBV5-5; clone size: -; D gene: TRBD1; J gene: TRBJ1-2; CDR3 DNA: TGTGCCAGCAGCTTTCCTGCGGGACAGGGGGGGCGCGGCTACACCTTC; CDR3 protein: CASSFPAGQGGRGYTF
V gene: TRBV12-5; clone size: -; D gene: -; J gene: TRBJ1-1; CDR3 DNA: TGTGCTAGTGGTTTGCCCACGGGTGGAGGGGCAAAGTTCTTT; CDR3 protein: CASGLPTGGGAKFF
V gene: TRBV7-6; clone size: -; D gene: -; J gene: TRBJ1-2; CDR3 DNA: TGTGCCAGCAGCCCGGGGGGGGTTGGCTACACCTTC; CDR3 protein: CASSPGGVGYTF
V gene: TRBV28; clone size: -; D gene: -; J gene: TRBJ2-7; CDR3 DNA: TGTGCCAGCAGTCCCTCCCCAGCGGCTTCCTACGAGCAGTACTTC; CDR3 protein: CASSPSPAASYEQYF
V gene: TRBV7-8; clone size: -; D gene: -; J gene: TRBJ1-2; CDR3 DNA: TGTGCCAGCAGCCATGGGGGCTCGGGTGGCTACACCTTC; CDR3 protein: CASSHGGSGGYTF
V gene: TRBV5-4; clone size: -; D gene: TRBD2; J gene: TRBJ2-1; CDR3 DNA: TGTGCCAGCAGCCCACCGAGGGGCCCGGGGGGAAGTAACAATGAGCAGTTCTTC; CDR3 protein: CASSPPRGPGGSNNEQFF
V gene: TRBV2; clone size: many; D gene: -; J gene: TRBJ1-5; CDR3 DNA: TGTGCCAGCAGTGAACGGGGAGGGCTCAATCAGCCCCAGCATTTT; CDR3 protein: CASSERGGLNQPQHF
V gene: TRBV11-2; clone size: -; D gene: -; J gene: TRBJ2-7; CDR3 DNA: TGTGCCAGCAGCTTTCGCACCCCTGGGCCGGTCCACGAGCAGTACTTC; CDR3 protein: CASSFRTPGPVHEQYF
V gene: TRBV10-2; clone size: -; D gene: TRBD1; J gene: TRBJ1-6; CDR3 DNA: TGCGCCAGCAGCTCCGGGACAGTAAATTCACCCCTCCACTTT; CDR3 protein: CASSSGTVNSPLHF
V gene: TRBV5-4; clone size: -; D gene: TRBD1; J gene: TRBJ2-5; CDR3 DNA: TGTGCCAGCAGCTTGGGGGGGAACAGGGGTAGGGAGACCCAGTACTTC; CDR3 protein: CASSLGGNRGRETQYF
V gene: TRBV19; clone size: -; D gene: -; J gene: TRBJ1-1; CDR3 DNA: TGTGCCAGTAGTATAGTAGACAGTACTGAAGCTTTCTTT; CDR3 protein: CASSIVDSTEAFF
V gene: TRBV9; clone size: -; D gene: TRBD1; J gene: TRBJ2-3; CDR3 DNA: TGTGCCAGCAGCGTAGAGGCTCAGGGGGCTCAGAAGAAGGATACGCAGTATTTT; CDR3 protein: CASSVEAQGAQKKDTQYF
V gene: TRBV18; clone size: few; D gene: -; J gene: TRBJ2-2; CDR3 DNA: TGTGCCAGCTCACCTTGGCAGTCGAACACCGGGGAGCTGTTTTTT; CDR3 protein: CASSPWQSNTGELFF
V gene: TRBV19; clone size: many; D gene: TRBD1; J gene: TRBJ2-2; CDR3 DNA: TGTGCCAGTAGTATAAGACAGGGCCCCAGGGAGCTGTTTTTT; CDR3 protein: CASSIRQGPRELFF
V gene: TRBV6-5; clone size: -; D gene: TRBD1; J gene: TRBJ2-5; CDR3 DNA: TGTGCCAGCAAACGGACAGGGAAGAACCAAGAGACCCAGTACTTC; CDR3 protein: CASKRTGKNQETQYF